This TCR beta chain was identified during a study of tumor-infiltrating lymphocytes in oesophageal squamous cell carcinoma. Germline CDR1 is SGHVT and CDR2 is SQSDAQ. The CDR3 loop spans 12 amino acids. As concerns this clonotype: Its ends do not fully match the called genes, so a read error is possible.

MiXCR, applied by TCRdb to the PCR reads, yields one record per CDR3 protein. The sample carries 9,000 to 13,000 distinct CDR3 sequences, about 60% recorded once. Sequencing was done on a sample of esophageal tumor tissue. V is TRBV7-4 and J is TRBJ2-5, with unresolved D. This sequence originates from a male donor with esophageal squamous cell carcinoma. In DNA, the CDR3 is TGTGCCAGCAGCTTTGATAATTCACCCCTCCACTTC. Its protein product is CASSFDNSPLHF.